This T cell receptor beta chain originates from a study of beta chain features in type 1 diabetes. Study context: 107,917,701 sorted cells were examined across all samples.

cDNA synthesis used the whole RNA isolate, giving expressed TCRB sequences. The table came from immunoSEQ multiplex PCR; TCRdb's copy has only in-frame clones and leaves some out. There are hundreds of thousands of clones in the sample; roughly 13% occur only once, and more than 0.015% lies in the top ten. This clone was picked up a small number of times. What it binds is unknown. Study findings and constraints: PCR may have favored shorter templates equally in patients and controls. Shortening of TCRB CDR3s, moderate but significant, appeared in all four CD4+ subsets of Type 1 diabetes patients. More deletions and fewer insertions at VDJ junctions were found in patients with type 1 diabetes.

Germline CDR1 reads LGHNA; CDR2 reads YSLEER. Trimming at V came to 0 bases and at J to 4 bases, leaving 4 bases not matched to a gene. The CDR3 has 18 residues. The sequence was collected from a man aged 30 to 45 with type 1 diabetes. J is TRBJ2-2 and V is TRBV4-3, with TRBD2 matching over 14 bases. Sequences were obtained from naive CD4+ T cells from blood. The CDR3 loop is CASSQEGLAGGRTGELFF. As DNA, the CDR3 is TGCGCCAGCAGCCAAGAAGGACTAGCGGGAGGTCGCACCGGGGAGCTGTTTTTT.